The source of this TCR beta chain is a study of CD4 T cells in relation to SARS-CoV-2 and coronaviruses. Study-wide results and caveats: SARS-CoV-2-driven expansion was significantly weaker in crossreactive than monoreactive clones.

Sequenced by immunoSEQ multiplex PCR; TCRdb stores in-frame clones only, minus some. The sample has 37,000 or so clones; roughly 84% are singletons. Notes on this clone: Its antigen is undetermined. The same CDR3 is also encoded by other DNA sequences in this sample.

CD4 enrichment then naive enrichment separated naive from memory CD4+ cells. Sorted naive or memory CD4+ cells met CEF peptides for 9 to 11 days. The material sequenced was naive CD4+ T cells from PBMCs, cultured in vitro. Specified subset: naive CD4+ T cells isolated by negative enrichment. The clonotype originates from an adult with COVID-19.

CDR3 sequence (DNA): TGTGCCAGCAGCTTAAATAGTGGGAGTATGGATGAGCAGTTCTTC. Its translation is CASSLNSGSMDEQFF. The rearrangement joins TRBV7-8 to TRBJ2-1; D is perhaps TRBD2 (5 bases). Per germline, CDR1 SGHVS and CDR2 FQNEAQ. This CDR3 region has 15 residues. Trimming shortened V by 2 bases and J by 8 bases, and 16 bases separated the two germline ends.